The 32 T cell receptor beta chains listed next were all sequenced from one sample in a study of cytomegalovirus exposure and HLA in healthy donors. It was with 60 Vbeta and 13 Jbeta primers that the PCR ran. Repertoires were generated with immunoSEQ multiplex PCR, while TCRdb's copy carries only in-frame clones and drops some. Of under 150,000 clones in the sample, roughly four fifths were seen once. The sample taken for sequencing was PBMCs. These receptors came from a man aged 40-49 years in good health and CMV-seropositive.

This clone was found a few times. The CDR3 is CATSRDRVGNQPQHF. The CDR3 DNA sequence: TGTGCCACCAGCAGAGATCGGGTCGGCAATCAGCCCCAGCATTTT. V gene TRBV15 combines with J gene TRBJ1-5; D remains ambiguous. The CDR3 is 15 residues long. Germline V gives CDR1 LNHNV, CDR2 YYDKDF (reference sequence). The V and J ends lost 0 bases and 2 bases respectively, with 8 bases between them.

This chain links TRBV18 with TRBJ2-1; a weak D match, TRBD2 (6 bases). This CDR3 spans 15 amino acids. With 6 bases removed from V and 6 bases from J, the gap between germline ends came to 18 bases. The germline V gene has CDR1 KGHSH and CDR2 LQKENI. CDR3 sequence: CASSPPGLRANEQFF. CDR3 DNA sequence: TGTGCCAGCTCTCCTCCGGGACTCCGGGCCAATGAGCAGTTCTTC. Supplemented by reference TRBV18 and TRBJ2-1, the full variable domain reads NAGVMQNPRHLVRRRGQEARLRCSPMKGHSHVYWYRQLPEEGLKFMVYLQKENIIDESGMPKERFSAEFPKEGPSILRIQQVVRGDSAAYFCASSPPGLRANEQFFGPGTRLTVL.

The V and J genes are TRBV4-1 and TRBJ2-7, with 7 bases that match TRBD2. Germline-derived CDR1 and CDR2 are MGHRA and YSYEKL. With 0 bases clipped from V and 2 bases from J, the junction kept 4 bases outside the gene matches. The CDR3 length is 15 residues. The CDR3 sequence is CASSQDWGGAYEQYF. The CDR3 bases are TGCGCCAGCAGCCAAGACTGGGGGGGGGCCTACGAGCAGTACTTC.

The chain links TRBV5-1 to TRBJ2-3; TRBD1 aligns across 7 bases. The V gene's germline CDR1 is SGHRS and CDR2 YFSETQ. The junction had 10 bases not matched to a gene; V was cut back by 7 bases and J by 2 bases. This CDR3 has 15 amino acids. The CDR3 region has the DNA TGCGCCAGCTCACTTCAGGGACAGTTCACAGATACGCAGTATTTT. Protein: CASSLQGQFTDTQYF.

Written as DNA, the CDR3 is TGTGCCAGCAGCCTAGGACAGGGCCTAAATGAAAAACTGTTTTTT. Its translation is CASSLGQGLNEKLFF. This rearrangement joins TRBV6-5 to TRBJ1-4; 8 bases are shared with TRBD1. There are 15 residues in the CDR3. With V trimmed by 6 bases and J by 5 bases, 8 bases remained unmatched. Looked up from germline, CDR1 is MNHEY and CDR2 is SVGAGI.

The chain employs TRBV11-3 and TRBJ2-2; D might be TRBD2 (5 bases). The V and J ends lost 0 bases and 6 bases respectively, with 20 bases between them. Per germline, CDR1 SGHNT and CDR2 YENEEA. CDR3 length equals 18 residues. This CDR3 is CASSLDPFGGSLSGELFF. The CDR3 nucleotides are TGTGCCAGCAGCTTAGATCCATTTGGCGGGTCCCTCTCCGGGGAGCTGTTTTTT. Full variable domain (remainder filled in from reference TRBV11-3 and TRBJ2-2): EAGVVQSPRYKIIEKKQPVAFWCNPISGHNTLYWYLQNLGQGPELLIRYENEEAVDDSQLPKDRFSAERLKGVDSTLKIQPAELGDSAVYLCASSLDPFGGSLSGELFFGEGSRLTVL.

The CDR3 sequence: CASSPFQAQGYEKLFF. CDR3 nucleotide sequence: TGTGCCAGCTCACCATTTCAGGCCCAGGGGTATGAAAAACTGTTTTTT. The chain joins TRBV18 to TRBJ1-4, with a tentative D call TRBD1 (6 bases). CDR3 length: 16 residues. V was shortened by 2 bases and J by 6 bases, with 16 bases between the two germline ends. CDR1 KGHSH and CDR2 LQKENI come from the germline V gene. Full variable domain (remainder filled in from reference TRBV18 and TRBJ1-4): NAGVMQNPRHLVRRRGQEARLRCSPMKGHSHVYWYRQLPEEGLKFMVYLQKENIIDESGMPKERFSAEFPKEGPSILRIQQVVRGDSAAYFCASSPFQAQGYEKLFFGSGTQLSVL.

This clone was detected a few times. This rearrangement joins TRBV5-4 to TRBJ2-5; 10 nucleotides agree with TRBD1. Germline CDR1 SGHNT, CDR2 YYREEE (reference sequence). The CDR3 consists of 15 residues. Trimming removed 3 bases from V and 5 bases from J; junction bases left unmatched: 7. The CDR3, as DNA: TGTGCCAGCAGCTCCACTGACAGGGGGCGGGAGACCCAGTACTTC. Amino acids: CASSSTDRGRETQYF.

The rearrangement uses TRBV14 and TRBJ1-3; D uncertain. From germline, CDR1 is SGHDN and CDR2 FVKESK. This CDR3 comprises 14 residues. V was shortened by 3 bases and J by 0 bases, with 6 bases between the two germline ends. DNA of the CDR3: TGTGCCAGCAGCCAGGGCCTCTCTGGAAACACCATATATTTT. This encodes CASSQGLSGNTIYF.

V gene TRBV6-5 combines with J gene TRBJ1-1, with a tentative D call TRBD1 (5 bases). Trimming cost V 6 bases and J 5 bases, with 13 bases left between them. Germline lookup yields CDR1 MNHEY and CDR2 SVGAGI. This CDR3 is 13 amino acids long. CDR3 in amino acids: CASRNGGITEAFF. CDR3 nucleotides: TGTGCCAGCAGAAACGGGGGAATTACTGAAGCTTTCTTT.

V gene TRBV27 combines with J gene TRBJ1-4; 10 bases map to TRBD1. Germline V CDR1 and CDR2: MNHEY, SMNVEV (reference sequence). This CDR3 is 13 amino acids long. Trimming cost V 10 bases and J 8 bases; bases outside gene matches: 7. CDR3: CATRQGAAEKLFF. As DNA, the CDR3 is TGTGCCACCCGACAGGGGGCAGCGGAAAAACTGTTTTTT.

The genes are TRBV30 and TRBJ1-1; no definite D call. The CDR3 loop spans 13 amino acids. Germline V gene data show CDR1 as GTSNPN and CDR2 as SVGIG (reference sequence). With 3 bases removed from V and 1 base from J, the gap between germline ends came to 9 bases. CDR3 sequence: CAWSNSGNTEAFF. CDR3 sequence (DNA): TGTGCCTGGAGCAACAGTGGGAACACTGAAGCTTTCTTT.

The chain carries TRBV9 and TRBJ2-3, with D possibly matching TRBD2 (6 bases). Trimming removed 0 bases from V and 8 bases from J, with 13 bases in between. Germline lookup yields CDR1 SGDLS and CDR2 YYNGEE. The CDR3 consists of 14 residues. CDR3: CASSVGTMSGTQYF. The DNA for the CDR3 is TGTGCCAGCAGCGTAGGGACTATGAGTGGTACGCAGTATTTT.

CDR3 protein: CSDSGLAGRTQYF. In DNA form, the CDR3 reads TGCAGCGATTCGGGACTAGCGGGCAGGACCCAGTACTTC. This sequence joins TRBV29-1 and TRBJ2-5; 12 bases match TRBD2. Trimming removed 7 bases from V and 7 bases from J; junction bases left unmatched: 7. Germline V gene sequence: CDR1 SQVTM, CDR2 ANQGSEA. The length of the CDR3 is 13 residues.

The chain couples TRBV5-8 to TRBJ2-5; 8 positions match TRBD2. The germline CDR1 and CDR2 sequences are SGHTS and YDEGEE. This CDR3 region has 15 residues. After removal of 4 bases from V and 2 bases from J, the junction contained 7 bases not matched to a gene. DNA of the CDR3: TGTGCCAGCAGCGGGCGGGAGGCCTTGCAAGAGACCCAGTACTTC. Its protein product is CASSGREALQETQYF.

The CDR3 DNA is TGCGCCAGCAGCTCCCCTCTTGCGGGAGGGGACTCCTACAATGAGCAGTTCTTC. Its protein is CASSSPLAGGDSYNEQFF. This chain joins TRBV5-1 and TRBJ2-1, with 9 nucleotides matching TRBD2. Germline V gene sequence: CDR1 SGHRS, CDR2 YFSETQ. The CDR3 sequence is 18 residues long. V shed 3 bases, J shed 0 bases, and the junction held 10 bases outside the gene matches. The full variable domain, completed using reference TRBV5-1 and TRBJ2-1, is KAGVTQTPRYLIKTRGQQVTLSCSPISGHRSVSWYQQTPGQGLQFLFEYFSETQRNKGNFPGRFSGRQFSNSRSEMNVSTLELGDSALYLCASSSPLAGGDSYNEQFFGPGTRLTVL.

V usage is TRBV5-6 and J usage is TRBJ2-5; D might be TRBD2 (6 bases). Trimming took 6 bases from V and 3 from J, leaving 21 bases between them. The CDR3 loop spans 16 amino acids. CDR1 is SGHDT and CDR2 is YYEEEE in the germline V gene. CDR3 nucleotide sequence: TGTGCCAGCACCCATTACTCCCGGCGGGGTAAAGAGACCCAGTACTTC. Translating gives CASTHYSRRGKETQYF.

V usage is TRBV6-5 and J usage is TRBJ1-6; TRBD1 agrees at 10 bases. Per germline, CDR1 MNHEY and CDR2 SVGAGI. CDR3 length: 15 amino acids. Losses at the gene ends were 6 bases for V and 7 bases for J; bases not matched to a gene: 6. The CDR3 here is CASRPGQGMNSPLHF. The DNA for the CDR3 is TGTGCCAGCAGGCCGGGACAGGGGATGAATTCACCCCTCCACTTT.

The chain is built from TRBV5-1 and TRBJ2-7, with 10 bases aligning to TRBD2. In germline, CDR1 is SGHRS, CDR2 YFSETQ. V shed 0 bases, J shed 5 bases, and the junction held 11 bases outside the gene matches. This CDR3 is built from 17 residues. CDR3 in amino acids: CASSLAVLASGGDEQYF. The CDR3 DNA sequence: TGCGCCAGCAGCTTGGCCGTCCTAGCGAGCGGGGGGGACGAGCAGTACTTC.

The chain couples TRBV30 to TRBJ2-7, with TRBD2 matching 8 bases. The CDR3 extends over 13 amino acids. Germline V gene data show CDR1 as GTSNPN and CDR2 as SVGIG (reference sequence). Germline trimming cut 1 base from V and 7 bases from J; bases unmatched to any gene: 6. CDR3 sequence (DNA): TGTGCCTGGAGTGAGCGGCTAGCGGGTGAGCAGTACTTC. This codes for CAWSERLAGEQYF.

Note on this clone: This sample also contains other DNA sequences that code for the same CDR3. The chain employs TRBV5-1 and TRBJ2-7; no clear D. V was pared by 0 bases and J by 3 bases, with 7 bases between. Germline lookup yields CDR1 SGHRS and CDR2 YFSETQ. CDR3 length equals 13 residues. DNA of the CDR3: TGCGCCAGCAGCTTGGTCGGCGGCTACGAGCAGTACTTC. Amino acid sequence: CASSLVGGYEQYF.

V usage is TRBV5-1 and J usage is TRBJ2-2; TRBD1 matches 9 bases. Germline CDR1 reads SGHRS; CDR2 reads YFSETQ. After removal of 2 bases from V and 2 bases from J, the junction contained 7 bases not matched to a gene. The CDR3 totals 17 residues. The CDR3 bases are TGCGCCAGCAGCTTCCTACCGGGACAGGGTAACACCGGGGAGCTGTTTTTT. This sequence encodes CASSFLPGQGNTGELFF.

This clone has only a few counts. The J gene is TRBJ2-7, the V gene TRBV15; TRBD2 matches 7 bases. V was clipped by 0 bases and J by 1 base; unmatched bases: 6. The length of the CDR3 is 16 residues. CDR1 is LNHNV, CDR2 YYDKDF, per germline (reference sequence). The CDR3 DNA follows: TGTGCCACCAGCAGAGATAGCGGGCACCTTTCCTACGAGCAGTACTTC. Translated, it gives CATSRDSGHLSYEQYF.

V usage is TRBV19 and J usage is TRBJ1-3; 7 bases align to TRBD1. The germline V gene has CDR1 LNHDA and CDR2 SQIVND (reference sequence). The length of the CDR3 is 16 residues. V trimming: 6 bases; J trimming: 1 base; junction bases outside the gene matches: 9. CDR3 coding DNA: TGTGCCAGTAGCCAACCAACAGGGGTTTCTGGAAACACCATATATTTT. Encoded protein: CASSQPTGVSGNTIYF.

V and J are TRBV28 and TRBJ2-5, with a weak D call TRBD1 (6 bases). The V and J ends lost 5 bases and 4 bases respectively, with 23 bases between them. Germline V lookup: CDR1 MDHEN, CDR2 SYDVKM. The CDR3 length is 17 residues. The CDR3 sequence: CASSPYARGARPETQYF. The CDR3 DNA is TGTGCCAGCAGTCCTTACGCCAGGGGAGCGAGGCCAGAGACCCAGTACTTC.

The V and J genes are TRBV2 and TRBJ1-5, with a possible D match to TRBD1 (5 bases). The length of the CDR3 is 14 residues. In germline, CDR1 is SNHLY, CDR2 FYNNEI. The ends were cut back, 8 bases at V and 3 bases at J, with 14 bases in the middle. The CDR3 DNA is TGTGCCAGCGTCCCTAATGGGGCCAATCAGCCCCAGCATTTT. Translation gives CASVPNGANQPQHF.

The V gene is TRBV11-3, the J gene TRBJ2-1; D unclear. V was cut by 1 base and J by 9 bases, with 7 bases left in between. CDR1 is SGHNT, CDR2 YENEEA, per germline. The CDR3 is 12 residues long. The CDR3 sequence is CASSLAYGEQFF. Written as DNA, the CDR3 is TGTGCCAGCAGCTTAGCATACGGTGAGCAGTTCTTC.

V and J are TRBV4-1 and TRBJ2-7, with 13 positions matching TRBD2. V was pared by 4 bases and J by 3 bases, with 9 bases of the junction left unmatched. CDR3 length: 17 amino acids. From germline, CDR1 is MGHRA and CDR2 YSYEKL. DNA of the CDR3: TGCGCCAGCAGCCCAGGGACTAGCGGGAAGGGTTTCTACGAGCAGTACTTC. This codes for CASSPGTSGKGFYEQYF.

This clone was seen more than once but under ten times. The chain recombines TRBV15 with TRBJ2-3; D uncertain. The CDR3 runs to 13 residues. Trimming stripped 2 bases from V and 2 bases from J, with 5 bases between. Germline assignment: CDR1 LNHNV and CDR2 YYDKDF (reference sequence). CDR3 amino acids: CATSRSSTDTQYF. In nucleotides, the CDR3 is TGTGCCACCAGCAGATCCTCCACAGATACGCAGTATTTT.

The chain is built from TRBV5-1 and TRBJ2-3; the match to TRBD1 covers 8 bases. Germline V gene sequence: CDR1 SGHRS, CDR2 YFSETQ. With V trimmed by 4 bases and J by 3 bases, 7 bases remained unmatched. This CDR3 region has 15 residues. The CDR3 DNA reads TGCGCCAGCAGCCCGACAGGGGTCCAGACAGATACGCAGTATTTT. Translating it yields CASSPTGVQTDTQYF.

Only a few counts were recorded for this clone. The rearrangement joins TRBV11-3 to TRBJ1-1, with D possibly TRBD1 on 6 matching bases. Germline CDR1 is SGHNT and CDR2 is YENEEA. V was trimmed by 4 bases and J by 3 bases, leaving 18 bases between them. CDR3 length equals 16 residues. CDR3 amino acids: CASSWTVPRSHTEAFF. CDR3 bases: TGTGCCAGCAGCTGGACAGTTCCCCGGTCCCACACTGAAGCTTTCTTT. The variable domain in full, completed from reference TRBV11-3 and TRBJ1-1, reads EAGVVQSPRYKIIEKKQPVAFWCNPISGHNTLYWYLQNLGQGPELLIRYENEEAVDDSQLPKDRFSAERLKGVDSTLKIQPAELGDSAVYLCASSWTVPRSHTEAFFGQGTRLTVV.

This chain links TRBV4-2 with TRBJ2-7, with TRBD1 identical over 8 bases. The germline gives CDR1 LGHNA, CDR2 YNFKEQ. Losses at the gene ends were 4 bases for V and 2 bases for J; bases not matched to a gene: 7. The CDR3 runs 15 residues. The CDR3 DNA is TGTGCCAGCAGCCGCGGGACAGGTGTCCCCTACGAGCAGTACTTC. It yields the protein CASSRGTGVPYEQYF.